This T cell receptor beta chain was recorded in a study of Ad26.COV2.S vaccination and SARS-CoV-2 variants. Study context: Vaccine-arm donor from the placebo-controlled COV1001 Ad26.COV2.S trial. In the study, Ad26.COV2.S was injected intramuscularly once, or twice 56 days apart.

Findings and caveats of the study: Reported findings describe substantial breadth in spike-specific CD8+ and CD4+ T cell responses following vaccination.

Treatment meaning: about 20 received Ad26.COV2.S at low or high dose, single or two shots; about 5 received placebo; per-sample allocation not given. Vaccine and placebo recipients were sampled on day 63 after the first injection. An Ad26 vector was used to express Wuhan-strain SARS-CoV-2 spike as the vaccine. The CDR3 runs 13 residues. Trimming cost V 3 bases and J 4 bases, with 9 bases left between them. Germline V lookup: CDR1 SGHAT, CDR2 FQNNGV. As regards this clone: Antigen: not known.

Libraries were prepared by immunoSEQ multiplex PCR; TCRdb keeps only in-frame clonotypes and omits some of them. The sample consists of around 450,000 clones, approximately 88% of them appearing once. This rearrangement joins TRBV11-2 to TRBJ2-5, with D possibly TRBD1 on 6 matching bases. The sequence was obtained from a person between 18 and 60 years old who received the Ad26.COV2.S COVID-19 vaccine or a placebo. The sequencing used peripheral blood, collected in a trial of Ad26.COV2.S vaccine versus placebo. This CDR3 reads CASSFTGLETQYF. CDR3 sequence (DNA): TGTGCCAGCAGCTTCACAGGGTTAGAGACCCAGTACTTC.